This T cell receptor (beta chain) was captured by sequencing in a study of shared clonotypes between healthy human individuals. Overall study findings and caveats: Read depth was anticipated to influence clonotype sharing among donors.

Concerning this clone itself: The antigen remains unidentified. This may stem from a read error, because a much larger clone lies one nucleotide away. The same CDR3 also results from other DNA sequences found in this sample.

The CDR3 extends over 16 amino acids. V was cut by 6 bases and J by 4 bases, with 16 bases left in between. The V gene's germline CDR1 is MRHNA and CDR2 SNTAGT. Roughly 200 ng DNA, tens of thousands of T cell genomes, went into each sorted-subset replicate PCR. Data came from immunoSEQ multiplex PCR; TCRdb stores just in-frame clones and leaves some out. The data show over 100,000 clones, with 55% to 70% seen just once and roughly 24% held by the top ten. The TCR comes from a young woman in good health. The chain uses TRBV6-4 and TRBJ2-6; possible D gene TRBD1, 5 bases. Material: memory CD8+ T cells sorted from blood. Subset here: CD45RO+ cells pooled with CCR7-negative TemRA cells. As DNA, the CDR3 is TGTGCCAGCAGCCCGACAGTGTCCCTGGGGGCCAACGTCCTGACTTTC. This sequence encodes CASSPTVSLGANVLTF.